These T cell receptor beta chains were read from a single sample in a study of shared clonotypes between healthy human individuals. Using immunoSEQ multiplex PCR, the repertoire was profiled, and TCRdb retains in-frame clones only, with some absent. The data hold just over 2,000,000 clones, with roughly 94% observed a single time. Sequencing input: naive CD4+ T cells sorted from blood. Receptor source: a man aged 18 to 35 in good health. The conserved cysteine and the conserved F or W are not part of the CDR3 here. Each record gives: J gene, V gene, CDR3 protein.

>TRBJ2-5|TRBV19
ASSKKTTGTGRETQY
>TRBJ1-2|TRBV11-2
ASSLDRGSYGYT
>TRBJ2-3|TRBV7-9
ASSFRLAVTDTQY
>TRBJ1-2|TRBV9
ASSPWDKGNYGYT
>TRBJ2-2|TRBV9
ASSVDSSTGELF
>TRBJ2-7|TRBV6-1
ASSKTGPGEQY
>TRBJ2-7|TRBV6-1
ASSPRTGRPYEQY
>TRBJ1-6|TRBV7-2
ASSLGGWSLH
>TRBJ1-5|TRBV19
ASSIQGGRKSSGNQPQH
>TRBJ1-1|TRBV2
ASTKSGQANTEAF
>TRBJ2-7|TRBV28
ASSLLTGAYEQY
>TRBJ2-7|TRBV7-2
ASSPQGLFAEQY
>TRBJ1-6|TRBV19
ASSLLPGRKSAGDSPLH
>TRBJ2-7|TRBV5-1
ASRAGTSVNYEQY
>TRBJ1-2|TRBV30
AWSVATNYGYT
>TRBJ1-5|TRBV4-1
ASSQEGGGLGNQPQH
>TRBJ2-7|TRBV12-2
ASRLPETSLYEQY
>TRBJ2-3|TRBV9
ASSPEGGPQDTQY
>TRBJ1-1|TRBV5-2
ASSQLWVGNTEAF
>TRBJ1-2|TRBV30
AWSVGRGYGYT
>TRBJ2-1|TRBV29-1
SVFAGGGNEQF
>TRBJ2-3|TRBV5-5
ASSLGGSTDTQY
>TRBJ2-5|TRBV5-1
ASSIGSGGLQETQY
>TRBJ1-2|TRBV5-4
ASSPDSNYGYT
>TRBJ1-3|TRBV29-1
SVDDSRSGNTIY
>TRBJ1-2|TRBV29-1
SAGTGEMNYGYT
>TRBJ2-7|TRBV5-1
ASSLDLGQGTYEQY
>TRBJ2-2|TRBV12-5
ASGLVQGNTGELF
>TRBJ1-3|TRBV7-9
ASSLRTGATGNTIY
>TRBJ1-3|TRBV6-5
ASSLQGAGNTIY
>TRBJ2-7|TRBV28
ASLPGLAGSYEQY
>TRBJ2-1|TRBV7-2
ASSASGSSYNEQF
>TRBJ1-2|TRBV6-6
ASKAGYGYT
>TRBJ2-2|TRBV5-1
ASSSSLAGGIGLF
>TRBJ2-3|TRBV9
ASTLAGGPLDTQY
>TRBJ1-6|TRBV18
ASSPMGSDSPLH
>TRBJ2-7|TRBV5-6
ASSLAGQGFSEQY
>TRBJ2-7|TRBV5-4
ASSFDSYEQY
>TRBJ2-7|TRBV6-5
ASSTRGYTGYEQY
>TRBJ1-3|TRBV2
ASREQTGAAGNTIY
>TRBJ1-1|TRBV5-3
ARNSLTDRERERGSIEAF
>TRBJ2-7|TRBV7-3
ASSQTGGYEQY
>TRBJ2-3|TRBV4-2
ASSQEGQGKTDTQY
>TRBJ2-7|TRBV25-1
ASSEYKGQTSYEQY
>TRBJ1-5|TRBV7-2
ASSLRSLDQPQH
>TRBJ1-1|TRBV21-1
ASSKSHTEAF
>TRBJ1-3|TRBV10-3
AISEGPTAGNTIY
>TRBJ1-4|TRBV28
ASSLVTGNAINEKLF
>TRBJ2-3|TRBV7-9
ASSLGEGDSTDTQY
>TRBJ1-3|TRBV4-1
ASSTDHSGNTIY
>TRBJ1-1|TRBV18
ASSPLNEGTEAF
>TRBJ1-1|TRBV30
AWSVRQGITEAF
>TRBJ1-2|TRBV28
ASRRAPTNYGYT
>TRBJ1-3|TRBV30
ALRGDVRRYTIY
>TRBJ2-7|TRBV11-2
ASSLREDPY
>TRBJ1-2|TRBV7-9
ASSLLGGLYGYT
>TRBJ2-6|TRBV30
AWSVSYRGSSGANVLT
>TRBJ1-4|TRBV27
ASSFLGREKLF
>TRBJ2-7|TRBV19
ATAVDRGQNEQY